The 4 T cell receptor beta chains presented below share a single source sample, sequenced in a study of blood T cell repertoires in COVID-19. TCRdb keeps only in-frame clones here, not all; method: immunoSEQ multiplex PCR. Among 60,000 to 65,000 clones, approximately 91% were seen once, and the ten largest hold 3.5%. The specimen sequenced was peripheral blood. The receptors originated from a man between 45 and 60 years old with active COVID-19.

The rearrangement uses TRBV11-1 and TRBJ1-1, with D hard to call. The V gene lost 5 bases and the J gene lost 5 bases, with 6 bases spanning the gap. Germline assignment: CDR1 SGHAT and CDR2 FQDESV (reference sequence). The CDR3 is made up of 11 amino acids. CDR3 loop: CASSPLTEAFF. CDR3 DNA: TGTGCCAGCAGCCCCTTAACTGAAGCTTTCTTT. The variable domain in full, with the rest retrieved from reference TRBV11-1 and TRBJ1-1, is EAEVAQSPRYKITEKSQAVAFWCDPISGHATLYWYRQILGQGPELLVQFQDESVVDDSQLPKDRFSAERLKGVDSTLKIQPAELGDSAMYLCASSPLTEAFFGQGTRLTVV.

Here the CDR3 reads CASSLRLAGGPRETQYF. The DNA of the CDR3 is TGTGCCAGCAGCCTCAGACTAGCGGGGGGGCCCCGGGAGACCCAGTACTTC. The chain is built from TRBV3-1 (or the pseudogene TRBV3-2) and TRBJ2-5; 14 bases line up with TRBD2. The CDR3 is 17 amino acids. The trim removed 4 bases at V and 5 bases at J, leaving 9 bases unmatched. CDR1 and CDR2 from the germline V gene are LGHDT and YNNKEL (reference sequence).

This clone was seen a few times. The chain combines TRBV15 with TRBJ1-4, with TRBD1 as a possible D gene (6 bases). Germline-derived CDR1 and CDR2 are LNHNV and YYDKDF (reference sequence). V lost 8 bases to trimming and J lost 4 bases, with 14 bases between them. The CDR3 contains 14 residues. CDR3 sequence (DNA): TGTGCCACCTCGCGGGGGGCCCTTAATGAAAAACTGTTTTTT. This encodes CATSRGALNEKLFF.

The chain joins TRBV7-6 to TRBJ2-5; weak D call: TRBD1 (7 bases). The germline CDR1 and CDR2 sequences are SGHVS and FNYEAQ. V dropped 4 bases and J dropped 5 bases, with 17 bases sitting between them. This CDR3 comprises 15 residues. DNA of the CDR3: TGTGCCAGCAGCTACCGACTAGGGGGCGGGGAGACCCAGTACTTC. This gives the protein CASSYRLGGGETQYF.